This T cell receptor (beta chain) was recorded in a study of T cells expressing NK-cell markers. As for the study in general: Sorted CD3+CD56+NKG2C+, CD3+CD56+NKG2C- and CD3+CD56-NKG2C+ T cells supplied TCR beta repertoires. Within the sequenced cohort of eight donors, seven exhibited HCMV seropositivity and one was seronegative. The study's findings and limits: Of the CD8+ T cell pool in about six donors, roughly 1.0-7.5% was accounted for by dominant NKG2C+ clonotypes. In a handful of donors, dominant clonotypes made up about 28.3-65% of CD3+CD56-NKG2C+ cells.

The CDR3 length is 12 residues. CDR1 and CDR2 (germline): SEHNR, FQNEAQ (reference sequence). Reanalyzing the 5' RACE reads, TCRdb keeps one entry per CDR3 protein, without DNA. This sample's table has 300,000 to 500,000 distinct CDR3 sequences. To note about this clonotype: No antigen is known for it.

This clonotype was obtained from a woman aged 45 to 65 in good health. What was sequenced was blood T cells: a sorted CD56 or NKG2C T cell subset, CD4+ or CD8+ T cells, or bulk PBMC T cells (not recorded which). The rearrangement joins TRBV7-9 to TRBJ1-1; the TCRdb D gene call, TRBD1, has no DNA to confirm it. The CDR3 region is CATGQANTEAFF.